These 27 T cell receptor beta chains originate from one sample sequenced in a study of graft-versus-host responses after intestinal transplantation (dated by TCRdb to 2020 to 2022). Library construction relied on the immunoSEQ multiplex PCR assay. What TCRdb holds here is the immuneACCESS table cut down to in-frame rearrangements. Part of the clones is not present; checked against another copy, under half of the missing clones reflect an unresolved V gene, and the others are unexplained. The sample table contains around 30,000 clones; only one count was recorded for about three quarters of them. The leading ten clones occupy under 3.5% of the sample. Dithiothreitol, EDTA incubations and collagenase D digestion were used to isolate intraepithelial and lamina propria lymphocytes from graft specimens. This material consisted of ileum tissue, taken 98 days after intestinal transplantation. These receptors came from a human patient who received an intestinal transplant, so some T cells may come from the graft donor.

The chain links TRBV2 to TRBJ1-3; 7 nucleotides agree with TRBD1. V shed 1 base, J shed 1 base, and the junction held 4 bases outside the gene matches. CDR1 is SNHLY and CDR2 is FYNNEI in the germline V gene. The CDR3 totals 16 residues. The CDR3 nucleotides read TGTGCCAGCAGTGAAGTGGTGACAGGGTCTGGAAACACCATATATTTT. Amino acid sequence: CASSEVVTGSGNTIYF.

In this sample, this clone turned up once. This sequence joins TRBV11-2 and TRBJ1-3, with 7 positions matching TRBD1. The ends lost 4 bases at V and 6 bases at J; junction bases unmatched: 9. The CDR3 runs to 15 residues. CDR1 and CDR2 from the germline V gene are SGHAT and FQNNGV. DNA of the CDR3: TGTGCCAGCAGCTCTCACAGGGGAAGAGAAAACACCATATATTTT. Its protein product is CASSSHRGRENTIYF.

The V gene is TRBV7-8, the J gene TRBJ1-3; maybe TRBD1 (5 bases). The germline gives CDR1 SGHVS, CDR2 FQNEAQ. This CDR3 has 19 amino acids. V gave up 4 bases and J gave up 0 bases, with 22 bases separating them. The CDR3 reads CASSSERELGTYSGNTIYF. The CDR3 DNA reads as TGTGCCAGCAGCTCAGAGAGAGAACTTGGGACTTACTCTGGAAACACCATATATTTT. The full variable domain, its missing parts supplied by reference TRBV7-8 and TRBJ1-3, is GAGVSQSPRYKVAKRGQDVALRCDPISGHVSLFWYQQALGQGPEFLTYFQNEAQLDKSGLPSDRFFAERPEGSVSTLKIQRTQQEDSAVYLCASSSERELGTYSGNTIYFGEGSWLTVV.

CDR3 nucleotides: TGTGCCAGTAGGTTGTCAGGGTCAACTAATGAAAAACTGTTTTTT. Encoded protein: CASRLSGSTNEKLFF. This chain links TRBV19 with TRBJ1-4; maybe TRBD1 (5 bases). The V end lost 6 bases, the J end lost 0 bases, and 11 bases lay between the germline ends. Germline-derived CDR1 and CDR2 are LNHDA and SQIVND (reference sequence). CDR3 length: 15 amino acids.

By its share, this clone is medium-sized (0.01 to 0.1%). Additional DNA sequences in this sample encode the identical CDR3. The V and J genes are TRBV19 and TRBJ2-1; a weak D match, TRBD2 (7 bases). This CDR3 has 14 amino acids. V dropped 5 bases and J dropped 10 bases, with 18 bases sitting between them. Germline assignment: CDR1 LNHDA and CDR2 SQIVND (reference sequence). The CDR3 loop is CASSSQGGGGEQFF. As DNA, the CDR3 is TGTGCCAGTAGTTCCCAGGGAGGGGGGGGCGAGCAGTTCTTC.

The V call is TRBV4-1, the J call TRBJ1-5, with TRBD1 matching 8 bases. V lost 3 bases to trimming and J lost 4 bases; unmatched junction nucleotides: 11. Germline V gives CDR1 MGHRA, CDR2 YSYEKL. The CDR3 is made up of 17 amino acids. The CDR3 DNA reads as TGCGCCAGCAGCCAGGTGGGACAGGAGATGGGAAATCAGCCCCAGCATTTT. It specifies CASSQVGQEMGNQPQHF.

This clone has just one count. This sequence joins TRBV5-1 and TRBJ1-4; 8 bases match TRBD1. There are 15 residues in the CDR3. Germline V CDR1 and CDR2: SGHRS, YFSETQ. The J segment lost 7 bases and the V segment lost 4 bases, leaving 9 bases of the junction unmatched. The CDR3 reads CASSGNTGGGEKLFF. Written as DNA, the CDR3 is TGCGCCAGCAGCGGAAATACAGGGGGAGGTGAAAAACTGTTTTTT.

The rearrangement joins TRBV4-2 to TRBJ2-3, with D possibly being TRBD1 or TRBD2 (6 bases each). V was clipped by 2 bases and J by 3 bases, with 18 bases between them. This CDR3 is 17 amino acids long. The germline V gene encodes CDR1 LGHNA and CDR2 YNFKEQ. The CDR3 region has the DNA TGTGCCAGCAGCCAACTCTTTCCGGGGGCGACGACAGATACGCAGTATTTT. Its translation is CASSQLFPGATTDTQYF.

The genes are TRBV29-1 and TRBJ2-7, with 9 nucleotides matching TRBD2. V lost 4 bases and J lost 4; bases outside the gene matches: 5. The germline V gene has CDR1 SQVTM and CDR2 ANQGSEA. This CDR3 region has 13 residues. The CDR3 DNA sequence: TGCAGCGTTGGAGGGGGACTAGCTTACGAGCAGTACTTC. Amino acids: CSVGGGLAYEQYF.

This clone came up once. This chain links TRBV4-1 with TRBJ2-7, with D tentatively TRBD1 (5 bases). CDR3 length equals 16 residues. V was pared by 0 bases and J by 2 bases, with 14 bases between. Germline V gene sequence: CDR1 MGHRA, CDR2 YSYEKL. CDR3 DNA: TGCGCCAGCAGCCAAGATGCCCCCGACAGAACCTACGAGCAGTACTTC. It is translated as CASSQDAPDRTYEQYF.

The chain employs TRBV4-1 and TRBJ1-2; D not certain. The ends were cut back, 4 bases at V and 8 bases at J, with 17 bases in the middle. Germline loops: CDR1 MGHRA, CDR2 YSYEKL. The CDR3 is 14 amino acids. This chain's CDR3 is CASSPAREDRGYTF. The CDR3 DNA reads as TGCGCCAGCAGCCCTGCCCGGGAGGACCGGGGCTACACCTTC.

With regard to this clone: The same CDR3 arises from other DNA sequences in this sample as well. This CDR3 is CASSLAGYSNQPQHF. The CDR3 nucleotides are TGTGCCAGCAGCTTGGCAGGGTATAGCAATCAGCCCCAGCATTTT. The rearrangement uses TRBV5-6 and TRBJ1-5; D may be TRBD1 (5 bases). Germline CDR1 reads SGHDT; CDR2 reads YYEEEE. The V end lost 0 bases, the J end lost 0 bases, and 7 bases lay between the germline ends. The CDR3 has 15 residues.

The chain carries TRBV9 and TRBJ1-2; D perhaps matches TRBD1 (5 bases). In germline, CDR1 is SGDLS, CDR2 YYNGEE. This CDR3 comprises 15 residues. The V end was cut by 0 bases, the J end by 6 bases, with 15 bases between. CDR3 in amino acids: CASSVVSGLSDGYTF. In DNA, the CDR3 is TGTGCCAGCAGCGTAGTGTCGGGGCTATCGGATGGCTACACCTTC.

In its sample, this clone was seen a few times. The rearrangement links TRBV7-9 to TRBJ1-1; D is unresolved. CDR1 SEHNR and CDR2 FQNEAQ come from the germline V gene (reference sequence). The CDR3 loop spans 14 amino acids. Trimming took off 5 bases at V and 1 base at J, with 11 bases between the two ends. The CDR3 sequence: CASSNKHSNTEAFF. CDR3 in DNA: TGTGCCAGCAGCAACAAACACTCGAACACTGAAGCTTTCTTT.

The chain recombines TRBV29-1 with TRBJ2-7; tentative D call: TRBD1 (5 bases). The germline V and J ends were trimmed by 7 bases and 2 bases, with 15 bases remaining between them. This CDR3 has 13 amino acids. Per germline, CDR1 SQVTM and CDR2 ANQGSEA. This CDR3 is CSAQQDQAYEQYF. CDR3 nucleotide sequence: TGCAGCGCCCAACAGGACCAGGCCTACGAGCAGTACTTC.

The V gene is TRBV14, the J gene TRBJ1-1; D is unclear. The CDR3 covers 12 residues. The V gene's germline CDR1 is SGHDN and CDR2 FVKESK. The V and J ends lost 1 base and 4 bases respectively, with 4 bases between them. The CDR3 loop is CASSQGLTEAFF. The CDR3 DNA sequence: TGTGCCAGCAGCCAAGGGCTCACTGAAGCTTTCTTT.

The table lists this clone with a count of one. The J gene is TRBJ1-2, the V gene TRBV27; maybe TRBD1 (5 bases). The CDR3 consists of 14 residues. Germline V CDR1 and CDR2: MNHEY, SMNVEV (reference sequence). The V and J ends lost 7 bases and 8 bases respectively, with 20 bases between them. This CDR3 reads CASTPAGQSEGYTF. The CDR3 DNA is TGTGCCAGCACCCCCGCGGGGCAGTCAGAGGGCTACACCTTC.

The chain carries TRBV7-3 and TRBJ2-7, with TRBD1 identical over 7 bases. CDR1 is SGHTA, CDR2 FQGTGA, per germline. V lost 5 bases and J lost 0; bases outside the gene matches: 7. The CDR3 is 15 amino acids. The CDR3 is CASSPGQASSYEQYF. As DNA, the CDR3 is TGTGCCAGCAGCCCCGGACAGGCGAGCTCCTACGAGCAGTACTTC.

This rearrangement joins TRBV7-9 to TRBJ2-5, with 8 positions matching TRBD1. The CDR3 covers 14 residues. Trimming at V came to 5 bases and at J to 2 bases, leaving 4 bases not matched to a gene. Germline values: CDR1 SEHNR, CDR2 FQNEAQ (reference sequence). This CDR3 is CASSGQGLQETQYF. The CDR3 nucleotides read TGTGCCAGCAGCGGACAGGGACTTCAAGAGACCCAGTACTTC. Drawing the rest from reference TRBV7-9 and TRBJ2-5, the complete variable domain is DTGVSQNPRHKITKRGQNVTFRCDPISEHNRLYWYRQTLGQGPEFLTYFQNEAQLEKSRLLSDRFSAERPKGSFSTLEIQRTEQGDSAMYLCASSGQGLQETQYFGPGTRLLVL.

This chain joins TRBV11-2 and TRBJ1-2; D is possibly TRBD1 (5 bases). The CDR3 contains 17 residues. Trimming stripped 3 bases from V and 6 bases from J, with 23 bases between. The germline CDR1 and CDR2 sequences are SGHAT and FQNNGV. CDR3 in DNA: TGTGCCAGCAGCTTGGGACCAAATGCTCCCCCCGGCCATGGCTACACCTTC. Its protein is CASSLGPNAPPGHGYTF.

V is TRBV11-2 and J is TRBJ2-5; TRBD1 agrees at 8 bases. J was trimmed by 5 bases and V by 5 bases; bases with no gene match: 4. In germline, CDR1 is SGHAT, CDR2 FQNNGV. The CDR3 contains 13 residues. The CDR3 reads CASSMTGVETQYF. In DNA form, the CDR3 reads TGTGCCAGCAGCATGACAGGGGTTGAGACCCAGTACTTC.

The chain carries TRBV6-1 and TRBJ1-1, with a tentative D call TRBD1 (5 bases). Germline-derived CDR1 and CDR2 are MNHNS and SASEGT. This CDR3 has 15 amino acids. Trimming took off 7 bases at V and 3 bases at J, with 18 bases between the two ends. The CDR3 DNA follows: TGTGCCAGCACCGACCCGGGGCGCCGGGACACTGAAGCTTTCTTT. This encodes CASTDPGRRDTEAFF.

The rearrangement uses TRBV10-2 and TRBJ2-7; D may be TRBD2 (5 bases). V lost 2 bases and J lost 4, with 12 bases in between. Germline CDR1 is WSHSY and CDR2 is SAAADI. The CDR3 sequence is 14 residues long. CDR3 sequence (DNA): TGCGCCAGCAGTGAGGTCGGGGTAGGGTACGAGCAGTACTTC. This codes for CASSEVGVGYEQYF.

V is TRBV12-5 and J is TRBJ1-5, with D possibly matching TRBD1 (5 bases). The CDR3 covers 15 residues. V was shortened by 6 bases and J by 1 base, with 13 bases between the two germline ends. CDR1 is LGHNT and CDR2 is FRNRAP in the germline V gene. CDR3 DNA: TGTGCTAGTGGCGACTGGGGGGGAAGCAATCAGCCCCAGCATTTT. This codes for CASGDWGGSNQPQHF. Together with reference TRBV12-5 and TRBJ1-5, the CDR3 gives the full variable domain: DARVTQTPRHKVTEMGQEVTMRCQPILGHNTVFWYRQTMMQGLELLAYFRNRAPLDDSGMPKDRFSAEMPDATLATLKIQPSEPRDSAVYFCASGDWGGSNQPQHFGDGTRLSIL.

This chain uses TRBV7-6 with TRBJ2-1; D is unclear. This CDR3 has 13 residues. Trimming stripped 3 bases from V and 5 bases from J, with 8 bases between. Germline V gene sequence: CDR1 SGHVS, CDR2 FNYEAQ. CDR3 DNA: TGTGCCAGCAGCTTGAAGGTAGACAATGAGCAGTTCTTC. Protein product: CASSLKVDNEQFF.

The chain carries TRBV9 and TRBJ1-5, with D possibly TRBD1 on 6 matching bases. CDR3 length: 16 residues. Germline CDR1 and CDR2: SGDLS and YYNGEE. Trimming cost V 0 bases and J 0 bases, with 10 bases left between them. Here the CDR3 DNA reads TGTGCCAGCAGCGTAGGGGACATTAATAGCAATCAGCCCCAGCATTTT. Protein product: CASSVGDINSNQPQHF.

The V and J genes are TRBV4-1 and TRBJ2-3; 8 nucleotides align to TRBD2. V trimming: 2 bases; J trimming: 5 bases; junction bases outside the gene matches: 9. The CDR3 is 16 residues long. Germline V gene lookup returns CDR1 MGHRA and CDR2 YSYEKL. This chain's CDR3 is CASSQSISGGEDTQYF. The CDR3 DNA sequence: TGCGCCAGCAGCCAATCAATTTCCGGGGGGGAAGATACGCAGTATTTT.